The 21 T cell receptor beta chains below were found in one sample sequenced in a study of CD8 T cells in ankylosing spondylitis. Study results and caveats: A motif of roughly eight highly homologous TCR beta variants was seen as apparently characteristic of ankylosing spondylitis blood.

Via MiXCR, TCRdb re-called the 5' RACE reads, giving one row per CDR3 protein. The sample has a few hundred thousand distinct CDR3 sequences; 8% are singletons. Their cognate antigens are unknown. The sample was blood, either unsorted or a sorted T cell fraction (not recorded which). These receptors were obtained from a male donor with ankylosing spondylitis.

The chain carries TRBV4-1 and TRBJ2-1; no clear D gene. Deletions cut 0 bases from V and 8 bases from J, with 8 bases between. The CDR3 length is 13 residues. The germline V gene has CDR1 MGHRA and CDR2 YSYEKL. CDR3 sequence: CASSQDLWDEQFF. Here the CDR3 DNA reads TGCGCCAGCAGCCAAGACCTATGGGATGAGCAGTTCTTC.

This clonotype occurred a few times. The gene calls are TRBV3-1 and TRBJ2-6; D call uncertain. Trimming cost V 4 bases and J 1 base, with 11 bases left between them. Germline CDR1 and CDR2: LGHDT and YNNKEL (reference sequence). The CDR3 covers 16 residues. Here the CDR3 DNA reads TGTGCCAGCAGCCCCTCGGCTGCATCTGGGGCCAACGTCCTGACTTTC. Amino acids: CASSPSAASGANVLTF.

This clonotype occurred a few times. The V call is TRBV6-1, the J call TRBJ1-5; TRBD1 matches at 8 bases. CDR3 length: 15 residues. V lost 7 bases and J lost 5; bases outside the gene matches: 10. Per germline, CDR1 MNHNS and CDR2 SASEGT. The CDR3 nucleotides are TGTGCCAGCAAAACGTACAGGGGGATTGATCAGCCCCAGCATTTT. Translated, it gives CASKTYRGIDQPQHF.

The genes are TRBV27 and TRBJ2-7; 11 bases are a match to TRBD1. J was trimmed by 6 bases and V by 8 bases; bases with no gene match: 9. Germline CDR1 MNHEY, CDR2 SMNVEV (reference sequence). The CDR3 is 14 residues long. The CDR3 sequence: CASRVGTGGGEQYF. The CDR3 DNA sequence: TGTGCCAGCCGAGTCGGGACAGGGGGGGGCGAGCAGTACTTC.

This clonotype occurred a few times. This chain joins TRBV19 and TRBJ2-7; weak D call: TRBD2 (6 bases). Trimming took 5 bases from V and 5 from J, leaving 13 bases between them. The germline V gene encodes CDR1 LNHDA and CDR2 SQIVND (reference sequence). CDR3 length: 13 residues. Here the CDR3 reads CASSSQAGNEQYF. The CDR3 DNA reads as TGTGCCAGTAGTTCCCAGGCGGGGAACGAGCAGTACTTC.

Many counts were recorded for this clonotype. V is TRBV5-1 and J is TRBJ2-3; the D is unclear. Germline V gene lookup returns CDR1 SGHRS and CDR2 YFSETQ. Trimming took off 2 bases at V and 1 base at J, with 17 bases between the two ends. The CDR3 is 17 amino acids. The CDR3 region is CASSFPVTRSRTDTQYF. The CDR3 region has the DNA TGCGCCAGCAGCTTTCCGGTCACACGTTCGCGCACAGATACGCAGTATTTT.

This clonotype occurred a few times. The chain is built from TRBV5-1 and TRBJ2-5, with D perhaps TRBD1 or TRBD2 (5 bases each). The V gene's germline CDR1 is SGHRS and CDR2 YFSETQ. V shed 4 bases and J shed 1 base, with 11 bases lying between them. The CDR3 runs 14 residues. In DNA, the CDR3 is TGCGCCAGCAGCGCACAGGCGGGCCAAGAGACCCAGTACTTC. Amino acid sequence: CASSAQAGQETQYF. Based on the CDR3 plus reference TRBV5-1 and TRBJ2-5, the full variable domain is KAGVTQTPRYLIKTRGQQVTLSCSPISGHRSVSWYQQTPGQGLQFLFEYFSETQRNKGNFPGRFSGRQFSNSRSEMNVSTLELGDSALYLCASSAQAGQETQYFGPGTRLLVL.

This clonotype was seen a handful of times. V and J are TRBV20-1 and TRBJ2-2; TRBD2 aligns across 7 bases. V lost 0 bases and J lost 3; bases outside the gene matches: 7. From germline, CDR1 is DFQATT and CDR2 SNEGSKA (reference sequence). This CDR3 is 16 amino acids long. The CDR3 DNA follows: TGCAGTGCTAGAGAATTGGCTAGCGGACACACCGGGGAGCTGTTTTTT. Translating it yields CSARELASGHTGELFF.

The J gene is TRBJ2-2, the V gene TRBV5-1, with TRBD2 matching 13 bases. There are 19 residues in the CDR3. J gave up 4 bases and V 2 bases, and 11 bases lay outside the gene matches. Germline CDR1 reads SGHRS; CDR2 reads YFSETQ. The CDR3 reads CASSFTTLAGGLVTGELFF. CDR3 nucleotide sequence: TGCGCCAGCAGCTTCACTACACTAGCGGGAGGGTTAGTCACCGGGGAGCTGTTTTTT.

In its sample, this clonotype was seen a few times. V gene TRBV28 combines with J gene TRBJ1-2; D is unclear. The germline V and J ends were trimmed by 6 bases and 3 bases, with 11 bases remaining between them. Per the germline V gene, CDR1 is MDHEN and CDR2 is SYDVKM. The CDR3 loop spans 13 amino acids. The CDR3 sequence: CASSPRVDYGYTF. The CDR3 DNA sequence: TGTGCCAGCAGCCCCCGGGTAGACTATGGCTACACCTTC.

CDR3 region: CASSPQGALATDTQYF. The CDR3 DNA is TGTGCCAGCAGCCCACAGGGGGCCTTAGCCACAGATACGCAGTATTTT. The chain links TRBV11-2 to TRBJ2-3, with 9 bases that match TRBD1. This CDR3 is built from 16 residues. Germline CDR1 and CDR2: SGHAT and FQNNGV. Trimming removed 5 bases from V and 2 bases from J; junction bases left unmatched: 8. The full variable domain, in which reference TRBV11-2 and TRBJ2-3 provide the parts outside the CDR3, is EAGVAQSPRYKIIEKRQSVAFWCNPISGHATLYWYQQILGQGPKLLIQFQNNGVVDDSQLPKDRFSAERLKGVDSTLKIQPAKLEDSAVYLCASSPQGALATDTQYFGPGTRLTVL.

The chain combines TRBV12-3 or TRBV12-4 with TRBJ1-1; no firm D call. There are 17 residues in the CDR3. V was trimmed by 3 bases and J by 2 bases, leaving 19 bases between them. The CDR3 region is CASSFGKGGPFNTEAFF. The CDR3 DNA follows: TGTGCCAGCAGTTTCGGCAAGGGTGGCCCGTTCAACACTGAAGCTTTCTTT.

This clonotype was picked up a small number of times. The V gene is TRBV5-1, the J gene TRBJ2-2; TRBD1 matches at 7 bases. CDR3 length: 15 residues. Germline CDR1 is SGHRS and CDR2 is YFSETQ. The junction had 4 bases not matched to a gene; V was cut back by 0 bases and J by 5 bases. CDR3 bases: TGCGCCAGCAGCTTGGCAGGGGGAAGAACCGGGGAGCTGTTTTTT. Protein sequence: CASSLAGGRTGELFF.

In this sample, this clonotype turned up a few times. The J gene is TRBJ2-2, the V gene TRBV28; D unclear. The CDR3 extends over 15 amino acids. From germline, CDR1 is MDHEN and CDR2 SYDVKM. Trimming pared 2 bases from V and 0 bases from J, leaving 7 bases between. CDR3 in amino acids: CASSLGPPNTGELFF. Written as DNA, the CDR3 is TGTGCCAGCAGTTTAGGGCCCCCGAACACCGGGGAGCTGTTTTTT.

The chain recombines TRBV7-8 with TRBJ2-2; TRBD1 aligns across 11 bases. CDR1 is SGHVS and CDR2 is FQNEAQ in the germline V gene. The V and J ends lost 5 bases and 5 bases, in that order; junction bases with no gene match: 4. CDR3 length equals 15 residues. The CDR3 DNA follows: TGTGCCAGCAGCCGGACAGGGGGCAAAACCGGGGAGCTGTTTTTT. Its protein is CASSRTGGKTGELFF.

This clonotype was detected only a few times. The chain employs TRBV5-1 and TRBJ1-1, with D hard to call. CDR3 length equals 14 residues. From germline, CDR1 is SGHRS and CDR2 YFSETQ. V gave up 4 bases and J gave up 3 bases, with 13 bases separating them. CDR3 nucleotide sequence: TGCGCCAGCAGCCCGGGGAACAGCGACACTGAAGCTTTCTTT. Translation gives CASSPGNSDTEAFF.

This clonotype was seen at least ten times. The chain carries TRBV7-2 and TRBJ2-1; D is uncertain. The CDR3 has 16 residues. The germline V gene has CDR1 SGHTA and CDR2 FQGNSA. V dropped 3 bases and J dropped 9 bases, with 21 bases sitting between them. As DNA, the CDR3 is TGTGCCAGCAGCTTGAGAAAAGGACGGGTTCCAACTGAGCAGTTCTTC. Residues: CASSLRKGRVPTEQFF.

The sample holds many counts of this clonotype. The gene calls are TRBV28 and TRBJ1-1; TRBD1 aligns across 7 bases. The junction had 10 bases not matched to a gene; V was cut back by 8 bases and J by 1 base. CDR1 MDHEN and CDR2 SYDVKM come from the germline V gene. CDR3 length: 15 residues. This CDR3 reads CASPGAGQRNTEAFF. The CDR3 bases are TGTGCCAGCCCTGGCGCGGGACAGAGGAACACTGAAGCTTTCTTT.

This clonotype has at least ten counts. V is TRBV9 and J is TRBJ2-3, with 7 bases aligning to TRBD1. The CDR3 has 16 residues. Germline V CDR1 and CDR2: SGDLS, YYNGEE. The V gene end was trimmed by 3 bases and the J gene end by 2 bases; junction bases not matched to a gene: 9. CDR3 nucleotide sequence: TGTGCCAGCAGCGCAACGGGACAGTCTCACACAGATACGCAGTATTTT. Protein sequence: CASSATGQSHTDTQYF.

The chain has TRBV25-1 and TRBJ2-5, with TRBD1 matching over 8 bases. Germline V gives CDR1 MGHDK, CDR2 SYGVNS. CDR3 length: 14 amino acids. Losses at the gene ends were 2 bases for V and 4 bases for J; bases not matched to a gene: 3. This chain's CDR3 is CASSELGQGETQYF. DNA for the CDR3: TGTGCCAGCAGTGAACTCGGACAGGGAGAGACCCAGTACTTC.

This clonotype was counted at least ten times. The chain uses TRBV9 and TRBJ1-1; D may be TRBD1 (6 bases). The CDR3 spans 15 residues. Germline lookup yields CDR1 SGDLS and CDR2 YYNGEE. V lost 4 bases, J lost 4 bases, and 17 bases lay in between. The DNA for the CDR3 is TGTGCCAGCAGCTCAGGCGGGGGGGCTGGCACTGAAGCTTTCTTT. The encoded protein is CASSSGGGAGTEAFF. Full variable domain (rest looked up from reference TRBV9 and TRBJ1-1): DSGVTQTPKHLITATGQRVTLRCSPRSGDLSVYWYQQSLDQGLQFLIQYYNGEERAKGNILERFSAQQFPDLHSELNLSSLELGDSALYFCASSSGGGAGTEAFFGQGTRLTVV.